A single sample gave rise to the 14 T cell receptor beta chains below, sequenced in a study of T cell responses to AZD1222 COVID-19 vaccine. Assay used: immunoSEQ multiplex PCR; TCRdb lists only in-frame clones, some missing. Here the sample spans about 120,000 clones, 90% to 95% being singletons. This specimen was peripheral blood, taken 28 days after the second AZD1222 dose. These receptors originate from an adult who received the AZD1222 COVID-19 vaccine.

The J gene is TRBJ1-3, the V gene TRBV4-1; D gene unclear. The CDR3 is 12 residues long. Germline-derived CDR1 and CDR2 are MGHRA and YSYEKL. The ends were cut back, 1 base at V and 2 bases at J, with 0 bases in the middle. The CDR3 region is CASSQAGNTIYF. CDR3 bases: TGCGCCAGCAGCCAAGCTGGAAACACCATATATTTT.

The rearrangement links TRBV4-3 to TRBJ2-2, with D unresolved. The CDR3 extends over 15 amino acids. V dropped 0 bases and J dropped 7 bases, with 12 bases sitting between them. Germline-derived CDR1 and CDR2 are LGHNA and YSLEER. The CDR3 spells CASSQDREAGGELFF. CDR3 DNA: TGCGCCAGCAGCCAAGATCGTGAGGCTGGCGGGGAGCTGTTTTTT.

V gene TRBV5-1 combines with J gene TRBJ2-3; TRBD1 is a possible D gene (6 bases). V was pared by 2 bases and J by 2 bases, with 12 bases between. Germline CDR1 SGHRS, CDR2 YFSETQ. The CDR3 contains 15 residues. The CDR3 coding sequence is TGCGCCAGCAGCTTTGGACAGACTTTCACAGATACGCAGTATTTT. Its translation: CASSFGQTFTDTQYF. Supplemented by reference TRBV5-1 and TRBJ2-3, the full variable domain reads KAGVTQTPRYLIKTRGQQVTLSCSPISGHRSVSWYQQTPGQGLQFLFEYFSETQRNKGNFPGRFSGRQFSNSRSEMNVSTLELGDSALYLCASSFGQTFTDTQYFGPGTRLTVL.

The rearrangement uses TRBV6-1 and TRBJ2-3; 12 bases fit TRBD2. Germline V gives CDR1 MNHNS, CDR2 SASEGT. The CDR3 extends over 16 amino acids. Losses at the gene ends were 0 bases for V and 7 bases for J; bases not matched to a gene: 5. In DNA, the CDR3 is TGTGCCAGCAGTGAAGCCTCTAGCGGGGGGGCGAATACGCAGTATTTT. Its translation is CASSEASSGGANTQYF.

CDR3 sequence: CASSRPGRDTEAFF. The CDR3 nucleotides are TGCGCCAGCAGCCGTCCTGGACGGGACACTGAAGCTTTCTTT. The V and J genes are TRBV5-1 and TRBJ1-1; D unresolved. CDR3 length equals 14 residues. V dropped 4 bases and J dropped 3 bases, with 13 bases sitting between them. CDR1 and CDR2 from the germline V gene are SGHRS and YFSETQ.

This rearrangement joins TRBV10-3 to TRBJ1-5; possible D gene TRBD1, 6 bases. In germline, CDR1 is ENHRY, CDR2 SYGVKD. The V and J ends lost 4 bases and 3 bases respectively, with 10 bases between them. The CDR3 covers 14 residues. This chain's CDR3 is CAISAAGVNQPQHF. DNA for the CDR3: TGTGCCATCAGTGCTGCAGGGGTCAATCAGCCCCAGCATTTT.

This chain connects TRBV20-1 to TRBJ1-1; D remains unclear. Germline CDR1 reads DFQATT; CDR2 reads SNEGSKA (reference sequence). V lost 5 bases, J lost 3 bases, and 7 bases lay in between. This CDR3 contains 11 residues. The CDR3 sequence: CSAPTHTEAFF. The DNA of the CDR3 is TGCAGTGCTCCGACACACACTGAAGCTTTCTTT.

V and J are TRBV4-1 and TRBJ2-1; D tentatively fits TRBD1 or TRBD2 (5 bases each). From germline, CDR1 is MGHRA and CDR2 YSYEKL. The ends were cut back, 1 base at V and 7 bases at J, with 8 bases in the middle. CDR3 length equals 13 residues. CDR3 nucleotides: TGCGCCAGCAGCCAAGGGGGGTCAAATGAGCAGTTCTTC. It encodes CASSQGGSNEQFF.

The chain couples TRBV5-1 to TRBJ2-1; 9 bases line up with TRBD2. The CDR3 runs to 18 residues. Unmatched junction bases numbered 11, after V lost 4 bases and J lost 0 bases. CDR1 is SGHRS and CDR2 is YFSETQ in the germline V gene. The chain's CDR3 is CASSVITSGPSSYNEQFF. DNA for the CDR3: TGCGCCAGCAGCGTGATTACTAGCGGGCCCAGCTCCTACAATGAGCAGTTCTTC.

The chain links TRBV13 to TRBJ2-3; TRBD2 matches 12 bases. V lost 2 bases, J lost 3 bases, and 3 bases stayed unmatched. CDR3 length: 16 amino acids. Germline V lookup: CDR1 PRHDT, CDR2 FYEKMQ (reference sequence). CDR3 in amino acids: CASSLRTSGDTDTQYF. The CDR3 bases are TGTGCCAGCAGCTTAAGGACTAGCGGGGATACAGATACGCAGTATTTT.

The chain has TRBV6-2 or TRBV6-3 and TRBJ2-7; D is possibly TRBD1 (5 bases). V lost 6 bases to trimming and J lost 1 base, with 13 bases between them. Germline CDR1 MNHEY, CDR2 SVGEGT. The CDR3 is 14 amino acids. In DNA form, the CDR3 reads TGTGCCAGCAGCCCCAGACAGATATCCTACGAGCAGTACTTC. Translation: CASSPRQISYEQYF.

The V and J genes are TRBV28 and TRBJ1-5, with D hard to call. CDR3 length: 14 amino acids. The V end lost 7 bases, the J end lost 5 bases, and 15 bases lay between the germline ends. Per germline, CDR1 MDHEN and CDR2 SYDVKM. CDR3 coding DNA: TGTGCCAGCACCTCCGCGGGGAACGATCAGCCCCAGCATTTT. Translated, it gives CASTSAGNDQPQHF.

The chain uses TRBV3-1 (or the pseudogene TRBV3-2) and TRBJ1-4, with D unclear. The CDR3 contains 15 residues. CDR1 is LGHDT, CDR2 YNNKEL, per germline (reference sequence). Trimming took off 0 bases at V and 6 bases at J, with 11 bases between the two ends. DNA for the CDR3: TGTGCCAGCAGCCAAGATCGTCCACCCTATGAAAAACTGTTTTTT. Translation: CASSQDRPPYEKLFF.

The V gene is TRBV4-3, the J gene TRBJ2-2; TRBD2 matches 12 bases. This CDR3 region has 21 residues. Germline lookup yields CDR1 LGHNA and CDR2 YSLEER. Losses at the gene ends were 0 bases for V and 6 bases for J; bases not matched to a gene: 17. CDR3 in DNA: TGCGCCAGCAGCCAAGATCTTTGGGGTACTGCTAGCGGGGGGGCGGCCGGGGAGCTGTTTTTT. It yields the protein CASSQDLWGTASGGAAGELFF.